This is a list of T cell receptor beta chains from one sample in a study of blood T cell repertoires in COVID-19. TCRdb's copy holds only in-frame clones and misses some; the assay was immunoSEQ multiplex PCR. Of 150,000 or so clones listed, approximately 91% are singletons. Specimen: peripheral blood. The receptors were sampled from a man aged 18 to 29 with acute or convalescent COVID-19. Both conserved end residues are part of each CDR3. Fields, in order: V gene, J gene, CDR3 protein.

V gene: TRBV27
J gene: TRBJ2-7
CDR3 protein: CASRTTGGLGEQYF

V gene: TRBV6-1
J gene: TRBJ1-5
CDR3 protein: CASSERFPGLGNQPQHF

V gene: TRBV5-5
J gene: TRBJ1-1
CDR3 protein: CASSSRGGGAEAFF

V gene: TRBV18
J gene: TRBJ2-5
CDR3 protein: CASSPPEGEGEAGQETQYF

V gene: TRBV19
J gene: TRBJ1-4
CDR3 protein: CASSIDGQSNEKLFF

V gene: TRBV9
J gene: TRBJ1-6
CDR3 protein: CASSVDGTPLHF

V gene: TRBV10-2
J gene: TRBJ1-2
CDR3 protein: CASSDSPYRGYGYTF

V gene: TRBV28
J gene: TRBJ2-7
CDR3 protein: CASSPPGAITYEQYF

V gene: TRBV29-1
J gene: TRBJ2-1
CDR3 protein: CSVLAGSSYNEQFF

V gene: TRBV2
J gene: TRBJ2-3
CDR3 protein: CASFPGHRTDTQYF

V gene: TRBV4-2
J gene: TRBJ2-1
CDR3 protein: CASSQEGRGGSYNEQFF

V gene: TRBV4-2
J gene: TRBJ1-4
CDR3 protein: CASSQEVGVLVGEKLFF

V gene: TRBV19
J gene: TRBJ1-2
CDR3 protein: CASSTFESYGYTF

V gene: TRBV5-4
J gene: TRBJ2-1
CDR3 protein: CASSLEDRGYNEQFF

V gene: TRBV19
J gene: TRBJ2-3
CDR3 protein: CASSKRGGRGTDTQYF

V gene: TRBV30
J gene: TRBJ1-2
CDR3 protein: CAWSVQRGGYTF

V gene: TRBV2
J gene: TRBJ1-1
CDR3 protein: CASTGQGRGVAEAFF